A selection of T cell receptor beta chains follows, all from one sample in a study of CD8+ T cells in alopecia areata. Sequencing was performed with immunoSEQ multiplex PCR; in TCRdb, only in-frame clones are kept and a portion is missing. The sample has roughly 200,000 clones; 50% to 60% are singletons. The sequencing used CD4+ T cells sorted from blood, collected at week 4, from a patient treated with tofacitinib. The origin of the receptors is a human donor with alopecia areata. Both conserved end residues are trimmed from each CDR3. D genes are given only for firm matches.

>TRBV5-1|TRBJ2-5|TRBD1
ASSLLPTGFEKTQY
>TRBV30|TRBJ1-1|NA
AWWGIMNTEAF
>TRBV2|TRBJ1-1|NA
ASSSQGRRNTEAF
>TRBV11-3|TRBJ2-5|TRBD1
ASSFATGAKETQY
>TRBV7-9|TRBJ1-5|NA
ASSHGGYNQPQH
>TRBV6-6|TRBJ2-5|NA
ASSSRSLTGQETQY
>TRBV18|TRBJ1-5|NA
ASSRQPGGNQPQH
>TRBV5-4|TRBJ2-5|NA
ASSLVVQETQY
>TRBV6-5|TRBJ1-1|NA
ASRRGLNTEAF
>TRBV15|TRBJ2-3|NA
ATSRLEGGTVTQY
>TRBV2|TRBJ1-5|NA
ASSEVVNSNQPQH
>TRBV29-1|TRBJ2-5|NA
SVVLVSRETQY
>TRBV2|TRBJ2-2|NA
ASRLQGNTGELF
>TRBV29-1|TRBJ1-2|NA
SVEGLTVFYGYT
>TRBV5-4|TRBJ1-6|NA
ASSSQLSHRNSPLH
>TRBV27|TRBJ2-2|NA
ASSGEAGTGELF
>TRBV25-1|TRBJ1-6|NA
ASSQGSSNSPLH
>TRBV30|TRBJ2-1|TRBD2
ARKRGASEQF
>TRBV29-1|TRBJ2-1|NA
SVEGTVGTYNEQF
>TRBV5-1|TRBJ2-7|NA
ASSLSVSSYEQY
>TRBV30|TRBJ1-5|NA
AWSEGTRNQPQH
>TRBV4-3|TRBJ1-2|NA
ASSRGRGGGYT
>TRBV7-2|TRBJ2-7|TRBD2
ASSLSRQTREGKYEQY
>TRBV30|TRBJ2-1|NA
AWSEVSAEQF
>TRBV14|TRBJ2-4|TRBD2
ASSQRDGRDIQY
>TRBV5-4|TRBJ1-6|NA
ASSSDDGGTVYNSPLH
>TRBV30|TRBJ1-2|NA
AWSPQEDYGYT
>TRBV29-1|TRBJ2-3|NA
SVDRGSTDTQY
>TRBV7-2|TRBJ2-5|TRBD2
ASSLTGTSGLQTQY
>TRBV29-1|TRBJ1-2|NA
SVVRRGGRGYT